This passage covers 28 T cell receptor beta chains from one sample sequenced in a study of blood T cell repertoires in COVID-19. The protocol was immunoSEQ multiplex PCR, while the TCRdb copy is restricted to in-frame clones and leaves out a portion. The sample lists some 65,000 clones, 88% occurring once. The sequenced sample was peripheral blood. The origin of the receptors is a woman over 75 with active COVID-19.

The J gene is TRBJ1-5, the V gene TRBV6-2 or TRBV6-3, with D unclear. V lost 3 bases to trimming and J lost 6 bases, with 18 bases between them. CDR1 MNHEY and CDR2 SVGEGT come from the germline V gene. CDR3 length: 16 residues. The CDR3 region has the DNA TGTGCCAGCAGTTATTTCGGGAGGCCTGCGATTCAGCCCCAGCATTTT. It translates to CASSYFGRPAIQPQHF.

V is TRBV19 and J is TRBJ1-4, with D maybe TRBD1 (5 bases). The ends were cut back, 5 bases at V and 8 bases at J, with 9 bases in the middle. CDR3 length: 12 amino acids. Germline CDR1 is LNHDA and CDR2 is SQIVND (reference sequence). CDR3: CASSPRGEKLFF. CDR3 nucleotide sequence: TGTGCCAGTAGTCCCCGGGGGGAAAAACTGTTTTTT.

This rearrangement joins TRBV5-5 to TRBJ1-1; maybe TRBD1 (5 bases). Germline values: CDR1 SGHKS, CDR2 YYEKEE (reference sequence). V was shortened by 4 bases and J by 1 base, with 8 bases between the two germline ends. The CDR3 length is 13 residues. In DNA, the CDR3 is TGTGCCAGCAGCCCGGACACGAACACTGAAGCTTTCTTT. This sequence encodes CASSPDTNTEAFF.

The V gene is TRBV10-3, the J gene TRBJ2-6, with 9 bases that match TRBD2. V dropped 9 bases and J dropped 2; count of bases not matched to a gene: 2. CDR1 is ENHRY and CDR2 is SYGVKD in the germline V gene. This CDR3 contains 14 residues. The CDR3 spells CAIAGGPGANVLTF. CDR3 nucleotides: TGTGCCATAGCGGGGGGCCCTGGGGCCAACGTCCTGACTTTC.

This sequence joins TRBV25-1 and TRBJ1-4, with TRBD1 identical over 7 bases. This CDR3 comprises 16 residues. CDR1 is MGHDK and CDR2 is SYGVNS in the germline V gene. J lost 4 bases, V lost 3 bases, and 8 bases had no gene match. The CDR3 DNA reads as TGTGCCAGCAGTGAGGCAGGACAGGCCCTTAATGAAAAACTGTTTTTT. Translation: CASSEAGQALNEKLFF.

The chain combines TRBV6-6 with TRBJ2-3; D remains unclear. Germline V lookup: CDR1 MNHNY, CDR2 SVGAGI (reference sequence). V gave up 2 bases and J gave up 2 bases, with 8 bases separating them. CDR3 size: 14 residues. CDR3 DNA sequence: TGTGCCAGCAGTTACGAGTCGTACACAGATACGCAGTATTTT. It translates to CASSYESYTDTQYF.

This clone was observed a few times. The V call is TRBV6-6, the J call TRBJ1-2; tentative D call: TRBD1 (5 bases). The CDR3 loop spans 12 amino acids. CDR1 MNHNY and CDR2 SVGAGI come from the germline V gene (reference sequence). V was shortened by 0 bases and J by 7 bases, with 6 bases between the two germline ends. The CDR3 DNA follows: TGTGCCAGCAGTTACTCAGGGGTTGGCTACACCTTC. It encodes CASSYSGVGYTF.

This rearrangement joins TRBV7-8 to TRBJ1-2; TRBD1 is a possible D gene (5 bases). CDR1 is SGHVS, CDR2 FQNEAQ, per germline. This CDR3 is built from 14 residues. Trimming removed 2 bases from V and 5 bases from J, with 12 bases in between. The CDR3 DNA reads TGTGCCAGCAGCTTACGGTGGGGCCAATATGGCTACACCTTC. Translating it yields CASSLRWGQYGYTF. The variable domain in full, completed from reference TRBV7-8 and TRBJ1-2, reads GAGVSQSPRYKVAKRGQDVALRCDPISGHVSLFWYQQALGQGPEFLTYFQNEAQLDKSGLPSDRFFAERPEGSVSTLKIQRTQQEDSAVYLCASSLRWGQYGYTFGSGTRLTVV.

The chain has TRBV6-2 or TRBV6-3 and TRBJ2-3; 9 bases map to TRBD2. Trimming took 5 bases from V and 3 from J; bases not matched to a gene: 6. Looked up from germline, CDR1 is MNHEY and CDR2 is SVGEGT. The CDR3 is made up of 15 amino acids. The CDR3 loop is CASSTPLAGTDTQYF. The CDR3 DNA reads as TGTGCCAGCAGTACCCCGCTAGCGGGGACAGATACGCAGTATTTT.

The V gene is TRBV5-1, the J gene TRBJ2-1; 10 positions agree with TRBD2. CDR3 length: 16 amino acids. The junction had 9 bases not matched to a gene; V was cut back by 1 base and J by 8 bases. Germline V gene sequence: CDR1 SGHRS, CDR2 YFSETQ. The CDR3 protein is CASSLMSSGGAYEQFF. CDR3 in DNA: TGCGCCAGCAGCTTGATGTCGAGCGGGGGGGCCTATGAGCAGTTCTTC.

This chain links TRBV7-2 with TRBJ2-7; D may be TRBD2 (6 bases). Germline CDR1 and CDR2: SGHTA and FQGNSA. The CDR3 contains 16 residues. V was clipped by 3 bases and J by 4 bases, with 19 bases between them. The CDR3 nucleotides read TGTGCCAGCAGCTTCCTTGGGGGACTCTCTGGATACGAGCAGTACTTC. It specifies CASSFLGGLSGYEQYF.

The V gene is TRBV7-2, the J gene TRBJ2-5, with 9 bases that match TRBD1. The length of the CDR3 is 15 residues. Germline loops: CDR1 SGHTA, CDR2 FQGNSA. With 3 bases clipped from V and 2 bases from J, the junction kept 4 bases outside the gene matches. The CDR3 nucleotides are TGTGCCAGCAGCTTCGACAGGGGGGCTCAAGAGACCCAGTACTTC. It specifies CASSFDRGAQETQYF.

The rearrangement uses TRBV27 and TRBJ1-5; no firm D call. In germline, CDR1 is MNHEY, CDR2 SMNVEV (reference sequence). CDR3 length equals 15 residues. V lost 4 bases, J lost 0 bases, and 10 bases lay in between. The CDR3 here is CASSYGVDSNQPQHF. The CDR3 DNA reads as TGTGCCAGCAGTTACGGGGTTGATAGCAATCAGCCCCAGCATTTT.

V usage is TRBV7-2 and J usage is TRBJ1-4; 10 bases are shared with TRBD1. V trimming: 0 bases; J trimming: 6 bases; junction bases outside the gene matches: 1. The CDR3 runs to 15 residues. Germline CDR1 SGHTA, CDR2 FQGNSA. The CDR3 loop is CASSLAGTGDEKLFF. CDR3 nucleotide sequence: TGTGCCAGCAGCTTAGCCGGGACAGGGGATGAAAAACTGTTTTTT.

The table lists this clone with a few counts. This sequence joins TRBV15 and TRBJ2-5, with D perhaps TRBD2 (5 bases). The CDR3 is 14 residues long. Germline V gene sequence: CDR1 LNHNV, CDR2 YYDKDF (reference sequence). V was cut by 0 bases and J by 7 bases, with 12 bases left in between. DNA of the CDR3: TGTGCCACCAGCAGAGATACTAGAATCGCGACCCAGTACTTC. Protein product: CATSRDTRIATQYF.

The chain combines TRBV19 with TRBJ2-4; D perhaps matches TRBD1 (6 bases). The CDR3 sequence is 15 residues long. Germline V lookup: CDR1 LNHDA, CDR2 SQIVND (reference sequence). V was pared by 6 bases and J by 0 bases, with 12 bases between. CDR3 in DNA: TGTGCCAGTAGGAACAGGGAACCAGCCAAAAACATTCAGTACTTC. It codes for CASRNREPAKNIQYF.

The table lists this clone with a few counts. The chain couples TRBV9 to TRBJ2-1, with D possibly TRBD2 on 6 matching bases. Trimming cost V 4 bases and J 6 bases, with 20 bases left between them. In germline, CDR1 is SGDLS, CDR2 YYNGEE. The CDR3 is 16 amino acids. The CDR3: CASSSGTVNRRNEQFF. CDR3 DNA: TGTGCCAGCAGCTCGGGGACTGTAAATCGGCGCAATGAGCAGTTCTTC.

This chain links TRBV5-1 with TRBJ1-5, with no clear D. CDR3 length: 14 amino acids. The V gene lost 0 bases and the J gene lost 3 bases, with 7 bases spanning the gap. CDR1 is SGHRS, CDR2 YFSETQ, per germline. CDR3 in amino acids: CASSLDSPNQPQHF. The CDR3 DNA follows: TGCGCCAGCAGCTTGGACAGTCCCAATCAGCCCCAGCATTTT.

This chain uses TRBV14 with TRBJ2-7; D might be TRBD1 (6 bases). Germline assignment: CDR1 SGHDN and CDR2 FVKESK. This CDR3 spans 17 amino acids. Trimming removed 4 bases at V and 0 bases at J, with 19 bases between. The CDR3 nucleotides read TGTGCCAGCAGCCTCTCGGACAGCCTGTTCAGCTCCTACGAGCAGTACTTC. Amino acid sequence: CASSLSDSLFSSYEQYF.

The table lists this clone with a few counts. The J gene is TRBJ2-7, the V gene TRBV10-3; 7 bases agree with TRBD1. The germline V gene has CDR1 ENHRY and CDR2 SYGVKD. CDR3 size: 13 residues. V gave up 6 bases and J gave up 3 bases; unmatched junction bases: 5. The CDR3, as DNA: TGTGCCATCAGGAGGGACAGAAACTACGAGCAGTACTTC. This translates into CAIRRDRNYEQYF.

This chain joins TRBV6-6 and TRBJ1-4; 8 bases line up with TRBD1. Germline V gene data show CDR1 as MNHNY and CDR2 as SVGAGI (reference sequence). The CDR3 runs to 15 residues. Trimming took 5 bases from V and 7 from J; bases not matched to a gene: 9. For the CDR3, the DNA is TGTGCCAGCAGTATCGACAGGGGCGGAGGTGAAAAACTGTTTTTT. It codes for CASSIDRGGGEKLFF.

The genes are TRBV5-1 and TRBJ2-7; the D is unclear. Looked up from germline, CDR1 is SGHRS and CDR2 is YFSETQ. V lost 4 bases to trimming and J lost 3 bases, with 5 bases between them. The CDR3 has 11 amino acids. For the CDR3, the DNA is TGCGCCAGCAGCCAGAACTACGAGCAGTACTTC. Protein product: CASSQNYEQYF.

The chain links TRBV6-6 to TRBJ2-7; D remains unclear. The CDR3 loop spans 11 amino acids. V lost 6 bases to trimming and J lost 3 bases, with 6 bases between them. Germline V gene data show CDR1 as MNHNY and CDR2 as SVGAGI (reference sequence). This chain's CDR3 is CASRHNYEQYF. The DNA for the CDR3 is TGTGCCAGCAGACATAACTACGAGCAGTACTTC.

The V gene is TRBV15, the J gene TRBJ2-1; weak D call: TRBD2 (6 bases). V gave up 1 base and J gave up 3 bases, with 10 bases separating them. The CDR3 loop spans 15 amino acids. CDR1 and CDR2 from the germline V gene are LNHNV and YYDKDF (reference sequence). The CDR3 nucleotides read TGTGCCACCAGCAGAGGGGGGGTGGACTACAATGAGCAGTTCTTC. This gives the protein CATSRGGVDYNEQFF.

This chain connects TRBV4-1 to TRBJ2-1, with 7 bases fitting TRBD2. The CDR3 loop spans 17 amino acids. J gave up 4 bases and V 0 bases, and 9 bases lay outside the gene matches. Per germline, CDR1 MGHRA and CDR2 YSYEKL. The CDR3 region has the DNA TGCGCCAGCAGCCAAGATTGGGGGGGTCTCATATACAATGAGCAGTTCTTC. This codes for CASSQDWGGLIYNEQFF.

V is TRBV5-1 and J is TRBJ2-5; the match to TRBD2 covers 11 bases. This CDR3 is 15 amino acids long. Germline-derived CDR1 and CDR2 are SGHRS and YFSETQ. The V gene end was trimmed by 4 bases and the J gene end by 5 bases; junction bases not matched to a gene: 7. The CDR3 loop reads CASSTGLAARETQYF. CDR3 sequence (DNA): TGCGCCAGCAGCACGGGACTAGCGGCTCGGGAGACCCAGTACTTC. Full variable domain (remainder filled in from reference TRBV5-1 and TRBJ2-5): KAGVTQTPRYLIKTRGQQVTLSCSPISGHRSVSWYQQTPGQGLQFLFEYFSETQRNKGNFPGRFSGRQFSNSRSEMNVSTLELGDSALYLCASSTGLAARETQYFGPGTRLLVL.

In nucleotides, the CDR3 is TGTGCCAGCAGCGGGACAGCCTACTCCTACGAGCAGTACTTC. Its translation is CASSGTAYSYEQYF. This chain joins TRBV28 and TRBJ2-7; 7 bases align to TRBD1. CDR3 size: 14 residues. After removal of 6 bases from V and 0 bases from J, the junction contained 5 bases not matched to a gene. Per germline, CDR1 MDHEN and CDR2 SYDVKM.

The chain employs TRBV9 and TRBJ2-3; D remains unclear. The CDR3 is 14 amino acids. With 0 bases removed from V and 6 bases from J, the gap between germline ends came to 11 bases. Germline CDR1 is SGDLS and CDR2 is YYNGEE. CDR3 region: CASSVERPGDTQYF. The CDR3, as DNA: TGTGCCAGCAGCGTAGAACGGCCCGGGGATACGCAGTATTTT. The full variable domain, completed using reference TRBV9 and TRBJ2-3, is DSGVTQTPKHLITATGQRVTLRCSPRSGDLSVYWYQQSLDQGLQFLIQYYNGEERAKGNILERFSAQQFPDLHSELNLSSLELGDSALYFCASSVERPGDTQYFGPGTRLTVL.